Sequencing of this TCR beta chain was carried out in a study of T cells in Graves' hyperthyroidism and ophthalmopathy. Whole-study findings and limits: Also found in blood were most expanded thyroid clonotypes above 0.001.

RNA transcripts gave rise to amplified TCR beta CDR3 regions. First-round RT-PCR with HTBI primers amplified the TCR CDR3 region. Using its own MiXCR run on the multiplex PCR reads, TCRdb lists one record per CDR3 protein. The data hold around 690,000 distinct CDR3 sequences, with 17% observed a single time. A few counts support this clonotype. Antigen specificity is unknown. Graves' hyperthyroidism was deemed stable given no ophthalmopathy progression within 18 months. Any patient presenting with uncontrolled infection, other autoimmune disease, pregnancy or lactation was left out. The CDR3 is 15 amino acids. Germline values: CDR1 DFQATT, CDR2 SNEGSKA (reference sequence). With 6 bases removed from V and 2 bases from J, the gap between germline ends came to 19 bases.

This TCR was recovered from a man in his fifties or sixties with Graves' hyperthyroidism. This chain connects TRBV20-1 to TRBJ1-2; D not certain. Sequenced sample: blood. The CDR3 sequence is CSAETRIGSNYGYTF. CDR3 DNA sequence: TGCAGTGCGGAGACTCGGATCGGCTCCAACTATGGCTACACCTTC.